One and the same sample provided the 22 T cell receptor beta chains below, sequenced in a study of T-cell memory formation after mild COVID-19. TCRdb recomputed calls from the 5' RACE reads with MiXCR, one row per CDR3 protein. The sample comprises around 300,000 distinct CDR3 sequences, roughly 8% of which are singletons, and 22% rests with the top ten. The material sequenced was PBMCs or a T cell subset sorted from them (not recorded which). All receptors come from a man aged 18-30 years who had mild COVID-19 (a few samples of this study predate the infection). Cell type and time point are not known.

The rearrangement joins TRBV7-9 to TRBJ1-4, with D tentatively TRBD1 (6 bases). The germline V gene has CDR1 SEHNR and CDR2 FQNEAQ (reference sequence). The germline V and J ends were trimmed by 8 bases and 8 bases, with 12 bases remaining between them. This CDR3 contains 12 residues. In nucleotides, the CDR3 is TGTGCCAGCTCCCGGGGGACAGAAAAACTGTTTTTT. It codes for CASSRGTEKLFF.

This clonotype has a handful of counts. The chain has TRBV6-5 and TRBJ1-1; D is ambiguous. CDR1 is MNHEY and CDR2 is SVGAGI in the germline V gene. V was shortened by 0 bases and J by 5 bases, with 7 bases between the two germline ends. The CDR3 length is 13 residues. The CDR3 nucleotides read TGTGCCAGCAGTTACTCAAGTAGGACTGAAGCTTTCTTT. Protein sequence: CASSYSSRTEAFF.

The J gene is TRBJ2-6, the V gene TRBV9; 8 nucleotides agree with TRBD1. Germline values: CDR1 SGDLS, CDR2 YYNGEE. This CDR3 has 16 residues. V was pared by 3 bases and J by 4 bases, with 6 bases of the junction left unmatched. The CDR3 DNA follows: TGTGCCAGCAGCGCCCGGACAGGGACCGGGGCCAACGTCCTGACTTTC. It yields the protein CASSARTGTGANVLTF.

This clonotype was counted between two and nine times. The chain combines TRBV5-1 with TRBJ1-1; D may be TRBD1 (5 bases). Germline assignment: CDR1 SGHRS and CDR2 YFSETQ. V dropped 4 bases and J dropped 5 bases, with 30 bases sitting between them. The CDR3 has 19 amino acids. CDR3 sequence reads: CASSLLLDSYLSGGTEAFF. The CDR3 bases are TGCGCCAGCAGCCTGCTCCTCGACAGCTACCTAAGCGGCGGGACTGAAGCTTTCTTT.

This clonotype was seen a handful of times. One end of the junction does not line up with germline, which may come from a read error. The chain couples TRBV11-2 to TRBJ2-1; D remains ambiguous. CDR3 length equals 13 residues. Germline V gene sequence: CDR1 SGHAT, CDR2 FQNNGV. The CDR3 nucleotides read TGTGCAAGCAGGACCAGCTCCTACAATGAGCAGTTCTTC. This translates into CASRTSSYNEQFF.

This clonotype showed up many times. The gene calls are TRBV5-1 and TRBJ1-1; D is unresolved. Trimming removed 1 base from V and 1 base from J, with 5 bases in between. The V gene's germline CDR1 is SGHRS and CDR2 YFSETQ. The CDR3 sequence is 13 residues long. DNA for the CDR3: TGCGCCAGCAGCTTGCCGGGGAACACTGAAGCTTTCTTT. Encoded protein: CASSLPGNTEAFF.

This clonotype has more than one count but fewer than ten. The CDR3 DNA reads TGTGCCAGCAGTTCCCGGGGCGGGGGGCCCTACAATGAGCAGTTCTTC. Its protein product is CASSSRGGGPYNEQFF. The chain is built from TRBV27 and TRBJ2-1; 8 bases fit TRBD2. The CDR3 contains 16 residues. V dropped 4 bases and J dropped 2; count of bases not matched to a gene: 7. CDR1 and CDR2 (germline): MNHEY, SMNVEV (reference sequence).

Only a few counts were recorded for this clonotype. This chain joins TRBV28 and TRBJ2-7; TRBD1 matches at 8 bases. This CDR3 region has 13 residues. J lost 4 bases, V lost 10 bases, and 9 bases had no gene match. From germline, CDR1 is MDHEN and CDR2 SYDVKM. The CDR3 protein is CAIQTGTGYEQYV. CDR3 in DNA: TGTGCCATCCAGACCGGGACAGGATACGAGCAGTACGTC.

This rearrangement joins TRBV30 to TRBJ1-1, with a tentative D call TRBD1 (5 bases). Germline V gene data show CDR1 as GTSNPN and CDR2 as SVGIG (reference sequence). Trimming pared 2 bases from V and 8 bases from J, leaving 15 bases between. The CDR3 covers 13 residues. In DNA, the CDR3 is TGTGCCTGGAGTCCCGGCGGGGGGAGGGAAGCTTTCTTT. Translated: CAWSPGGGREAFF.

The table lists this clonotype with a few counts. One junction end does not reproduce the germline sequence, and a read error may be involved. The chain combines TRBV6-1 with TRBJ2-5; possible D gene TRBD2, 6 bases. CDR3 length equals 14 residues. CDR1 is MNHNS and CDR2 is SASEGT in the germline V gene. CDR3 loop: CASSEAAQEGTEYF. Here the CDR3 DNA reads TGTGCCAGCAGTGAAGCGGCGCAGGAGGGGACCGAGTACTTC.

This clonotype has only a few counts. The chain has TRBV7-3 and TRBJ2-1; tentatively, D is TRBD2 (5 bases). The V gene lost 0 bases and the J gene lost 7 bases, with 7 bases spanning the gap. CDR1 is SGHTA and CDR2 is FQGTGA in the germline V gene. This CDR3 comprises 13 residues. The DNA of the CDR3 is TGTGCCAGCAGCTTAACCCGGAGGAATGAGCAGTTCTTC. Translation: CASSLTRRNEQFF.

This chain connects TRBV14 to TRBJ2-3, with no clear D. Germline loops: CDR1 SGHDN, CDR2 FVKESK. CDR3 size: 15 residues. The V end was cut by 0 bases, the J end by 2 bases, with 9 bases between. This CDR3 is CASSQELGYTDTQYF. The CDR3, as DNA: TGTGCCAGCAGCCAAGAACTGGGGTACACAGATACGCAGTATTTT.

The chain is built from TRBV24-1 and TRBJ1-5, with a possible D match to TRBD1 (5 bases). CDR1 and CDR2 (germline): KGHDR, SFDVKD. V was trimmed by 6 bases and J by 2 bases, leaving 10 bases between them. The CDR3 extends over 14 amino acids. The CDR3 sequence: CATSNPGGNQPQHF. DNA for the CDR3: TGTGCCACCAGTAATCCGGGGGGCAATCAGCCCCAGCATTTT.

This chain uses TRBV5-5 with TRBJ2-7; no reliable D call. Germline V gives CDR1 SGHKS, CDR2 YYEKEE (reference sequence). The V end was cut by 0 bases, the J end by 5 bases, with 15 bases between. The CDR3 has 15 residues. The CDR3: CASSLVPRSTHEQYF. The CDR3 region has the DNA TGTGCCAGCAGCTTGGTACCACGATCCACCCACGAGCAGTACTTC.

This clonotype has at least ten counts. The chain recombines TRBV5-1 with TRBJ2-1; 12 positions match TRBD2. Trimming cost V 7 bases and J 3 bases; bases outside gene matches: 5. Germline loops: CDR1 SGHRS, CDR2 YFSETQ. The CDR3 has 15 residues. The CDR3 loop reads CASRRTSGDYNEQFF. The CDR3 bases are TGCGCCAGCCGAAGGACTAGCGGGGACTACAATGAGCAGTTCTTC.

This clonotype has ten or more counts. The chain carries TRBV3-1 and TRBJ2-7; D gene unclear. This CDR3 region has 16 residues. V lost 0 bases, J lost 2 bases, and 14 bases lay in between. The V gene's germline CDR1 is LGHDT and CDR2 YNNKEL (reference sequence). CDR3 residues: CASSQDLAPAAYEQYV. In DNA form, the CDR3 reads TGTGCCAGCAGCCAAGATTTGGCGCCGGCGGCCTACGAGCAGTACGTC.

This clonotype was detected a few times. The chain joins TRBV18 to TRBJ2-7, with a tentative D call TRBD2 (6 bases). The CDR3 runs to 16 residues. Germline V CDR1 and CDR2: KGHSH, LQKENI. Trimming stripped 4 bases from V and 5 bases from J, with 21 bases between. The CDR3 DNA is TGTGCCAGCTCACTCGGAGGAGGGGACGGCTCTCACGAGCAGTACGTC. This translates into CASSLGGGDGSHEQYV.

This clonotype has just a few counts. V gene TRBV12-3 or TRBV12-4 combines with J gene TRBJ2-2; TRBD2 aligns across 7 bases. V shed 7 bases and J 6 bases; nucleotides not matched to a gene: 8. The CDR3 consists of 14 residues. CDR3 residues: CASIPGLESGELFF. As DNA, the CDR3 is TGTGCCAGCATCCCCGGACTAGAGTCCGGGGAGCTGTTTTTT.

The CDR3 is CASSEGGSFYGYTF. In DNA form, the CDR3 reads TGTGCCAGCAGTGAAGGAGGGTCCTTCTATGGCTACACCTTC. The chain links TRBV6-1 to TRBJ1-2; D remains ambiguous. The CDR3 runs to 14 residues. Germline V lookup: CDR1 MNHNS, CDR2 SASEGT. The V end lost 1 base, the J end lost 4 bases, and 10 bases lay between the germline ends.

This clonotype was counted a few times. The chain has TRBV5-5 and TRBJ1-2, with 10 positions matching TRBD1. The V and J ends lost 2 bases and 5 bases, in that order; junction bases with no gene match: 6. CDR1 is SGHKS and CDR2 is YYEKEE in the germline V gene (reference sequence). The CDR3 totals 15 residues. The CDR3 here is CASSFVTGGGYGYTF. The CDR3 nucleotides read TGTGCCAGCAGCTTCGTGACAGGGGGCGGGTATGGCTACACCTTC.

This clonotype has just a few counts. V usage is TRBV7-9 and J usage is TRBJ1-6; D unresolved. Germline-derived CDR1 and CDR2 are SEHNR and FQNEAQ (reference sequence). This CDR3 has 12 amino acids. With 5 bases removed from V and 8 bases from J, the gap between germline ends came to 7 bases. CDR3 in amino acids: CASSLQDSPLHF. The CDR3 DNA follows: TGTGCCAGCAGCCTCCAAGATTCACCCCTCCACTTT.

The gene calls are TRBV7-8 and TRBJ1-1; 7 positions match TRBD1. In germline, CDR1 is SGHVS, CDR2 FQNEAQ. J was trimmed by 8 bases and V by 1 base; bases with no gene match: 4. There are 13 residues in the CDR3. CDR3 DNA: TGTGCCAGCAGCTTAGGACCGGACAGGGAAGCTTTCTTT. Translated, it gives CASSLGPDREAFF.